The present T cell receptor (beta chain) was sequenced within a study of human T cells and chemical hapten exposure. Study outcomes and limitations: Those TCRs sitting above 1 in 1000 frequency stayed the same with DPC sensitization.

Time point in this sample: healthy volunteer bleed at 2 weeks. From whole blood left unfractionated, total RNA was extracted. This clonotype has a handful of counts. Its antigen is unknown. Per the original methods: Ranging from about 20,000 to 750,000, TCR counts per sample had a median value of around 91,000. Each CDR3 protein gets one entry after TCRdb re-called the RACE reads with MiXCR. TCRdb's processing, not the study's, gives the V and J calls here. The repertoire includes over 100,000 distinct CDR3 sequences, approximately 8.3% of them detected once, and roughly 2% sits in the top ten. The CDR3 totals 16 residues. Germline V gives CDR1 WNHNN, CDR2 SYGVQD (reference sequence). Trimming at V came to 4 bases and at J to 2 bases, leaving 8 bases not matched to a gene.

Sequenced input: whole blood. The TCR was taken from a male donor in good health. Some clones in this sample may be carry-over from other donors' samples. This chain uses TRBV10-1 with TRBJ2-7, with 10 bases matching TRBD1. The CDR3 DNA reads TGCGCCAGCAGTGGTCTGGGACAGGGGTCGACCTACGAGCAGTACTTC. Its translation: CASSGLGQGSTYEQYF.